Listed here are 10 T cell receptor beta chains from one sample, sequenced in a study of memory CD4+ T cells and cytomegalovirus serostatus. Sequencing was performed with immunoSEQ multiplex PCR; in TCRdb, only in-frame clones are kept and a portion is missing. The repertoire includes around 60,000 clones, roughly three quarters of them detected once, and 0.88% sits in the top ten. The sort gate was single viable CD3+CD4+CD8-CD45RO+ cells for memory CD4+ T cells. Sample: memory CD4+ T cells from blood. Every receptor here comes from an adult in good health and CMV-seronegative.

The V gene is TRBV7-9, the J gene TRBJ1-2; D might be TRBD1 (6 bases). The CDR3 is made up of 13 amino acids. V was trimmed by 2 bases and J by 4 bases, leaving 8 bases between them. Per the germline V gene, CDR1 is SEHNR and CDR2 is FQNEAQ (reference sequence). CDR3 in amino acids: CASSLQGSYGYTF. CDR3 coding DNA: TGTGCCAGCAGCTTACAGGGGAGCTATGGCTACACCTTC.

The rearrangement links TRBV2 to TRBJ1-2, with no clear D. Trimming removed 0 bases at V and 8 bases at J, with 16 bases between. The CDR3 sequence is 15 residues long. The V gene's germline CDR1 is SNHLY and CDR2 FYNNEI. For the CDR3, the DNA is TGTGCCAGCAGTGAAGCGCGGTCGCCAGGAGGCGGCTACACCTTC. It is translated as CASSEARSPGGGYTF.

V gene TRBV11-2 combines with J gene TRBJ1-2, with D unresolved. The length of the CDR3 is 12 residues. The V gene's germline CDR1 is SGHAT and CDR2 FQNNGV. Trimming left V 1 base short and J 4 bases short, with 4 bases between. The CDR3 bases are TGTGCCAGCAGCTTAGGGATCTATGGCTACACCTTC. It translates to CASSLGIYGYTF.

The chain joins TRBV2 to TRBJ1-1; D unresolved. The CDR3 loop spans 14 amino acids. Germline lookup yields CDR1 SNHLY and CDR2 FYNNEI. Trimming removed 6 bases at V and 0 bases at J, with 11 bases between. CDR3 sequence reads: CASRAPEMNTEAFF. The DNA for the CDR3 is TGTGCCAGCAGAGCCCCGGAGATGAACACTGAAGCTTTCTTT. Based on the CDR3 plus reference TRBV2 and TRBJ1-1, the full variable domain is EPEVTQTPSHQVTQMGQEVILRCVPISNHLYFYWYRQILGQKVEFLVSFYNNEISEKSEIFDDQFSVERPDGSNFTLKIRSTKLEDSAMYFCASRAPEMNTEAFFGQGTRLTVV.

The genes are TRBV6-1 and TRBJ2-1; 8 nucleotides line up with TRBD1. In germline, CDR1 is MNHNS, CDR2 SASEGT. The trim removed 6 bases at V and 4 bases at J, leaving 5 bases unmatched. The CDR3 consists of 14 residues. This chain's CDR3 is CASRTDRGYNEQFF. CDR3 nucleotide sequence: TGTGCCAGCAGAACCGACAGGGGTTACAATGAGCAGTTCTTC.

The genes are TRBV28 and TRBJ1-1, with 7 bases that match TRBD1. Per germline, CDR1 MDHEN and CDR2 SYDVKM. This CDR3 region has 14 residues. The ends lost 9 bases at V and 2 bases at J; junction bases unmatched: 9. As DNA, the CDR3 is TGTGCCAGTCAAGACGCAGGGGGAAACACTGAAGCTTTCTTT. Amino acid sequence: CASQDAGGNTEAFF. The variable domain in full, completed from reference TRBV28 and TRBJ1-1, reads DVKVTQSSRYLVKRTGEKVFLECVQDMDHENMFWYRQDPGLGLRLIYFSYDVKMKEKGDIPEGYSVSREKKERFSLILESASTNQTSMYLCASQDAGGNTEAFFGQGTRLTVV.

This chain joins TRBV5-1 and TRBJ2-6; D is unclear. The CDR3 is made up of 16 amino acids. V was clipped by 6 bases and J by 4 bases, with 17 bases between them. Germline V gene sequence: CDR1 SGHRS, CDR2 YFSETQ. CDR3 in amino acids: CASTPAEVRGANVLTF. The CDR3 DNA sequence: TGCGCCAGCACACCCGCAGAGGTGAGGGGGGCCAACGTCCTGACTTTC.

CDR3 coding DNA: TGTGCCAGCAGAATTTATGAGATGAACACTGAAGCTTTCTTT. It codes for CASRIYEMNTEAFF. The chain employs TRBV6-1 and TRBJ1-1; D gene ambiguous. Between the trimmed V and J ends, which lost 6 bases and 0 bases, there was a span of 11 bases. Germline V gene lookup returns CDR1 MNHNS and CDR2 SASEGT. The CDR3 length is 14 residues.

The rearrangement links TRBV18 to TRBJ1-1; 8 bases map to TRBD1. J gave up 7 bases and V 1 base, and 8 bases lay outside the gene matches. This CDR3 has 15 residues. Germline V CDR1 and CDR2: KGHSH, LQKENI. CDR3: CASSPRRTGSNEAFF. CDR3 bases: TGTGCCAGCTCACCACGACGGACAGGGTCGAATGAAGCTTTCTTT.

The chain couples TRBV30 to TRBJ2-5, with a possible D match to TRBD1 (6 bases). The germline CDR1 and CDR2 sequences are GTSNPN and SVGIG (reference sequence). V gave up 2 bases and J gave up 5 bases, with 15 bases separating them. CDR3 length: 14 amino acids. The CDR3 sequence is CAWSLAGASETQYF. The CDR3 DNA reads as TGTGCCTGGAGTCTTGCAGGGGCAAGCGAGACCCAGTACTTC. The variable domain in full, with the rest retrieved from reference TRBV30 and TRBJ2-5, is SQTIHQWPATLVQPVGSPLSLECTVEGTSNPNLYWYRQAAGRGLQLLFYSVGIGQISSEVPQNLSASRPQDRQFILSSKKLLLSDSGFYLCAWSLAGASETQYFGPGTRLLVL.